The source of this T cell receptor beta chain is a study of spatial heterogeneity in lung cancer. Across the whole study: In tumor regions TCR transcript counts correlated strongly with a matched bulk RNA-seq T cell module score. Study conclusions and caveats: Tumor T cell coverage was estimated at around 7.4% for alpha and around 13% for beta chains. The study found that expanded intratumoral alpha and beta TCR counts tracked tumor mutation counts.

Sample time point: sample taken at primary tumor resection. The sequenced material consisted of unsorted whole RNA from tumor, nontumor lung or frozen PBMC. With regard to this clonotype: Its antigen is currently unknown.

Unique molecular identifiers, one per molecule, were present on every TCR cDNA molecule. TCRdb itself ran the 5' RACE reads through MiXCR, one entry per CDR3 protein. The sample includes fewer than 15,000 distinct CDR3 sequences, over 6.5% of them seen just once. This clonotype was obtained from a female donor with early-stage non-small cell lung cancer. The sequencing here drew on lung tumor tissue, taken at surgery.

This chain's CDR3 is CASSPNVNYKLFF. Written as DNA, the CDR3 is TGTGCCAGCAGCCCGAACGTTAATTACAAGTTGTTCTTC. This chain connects TRBV7-2 to TRBJ2-1; unclear D gene. The CDR3 runs 13 residues. The V gene lost 5 bases and the J gene lost 15 bases, with 20 bases spanning the gap. The V gene's germline CDR1 is SGHTA and CDR2 FQGNSA.